Listed below are T cell receptor beta chains from one sample, sequenced in a study of response to subunit inactivated influenza vaccine. Each CDR3 protein gets one entry after TCRdb re-called the RT-PCR reads with MiXCR. The sample records approximately 530,000 distinct CDR3 sequences, 6.5% to 8% being singletons. Sequenced here: PBMCs from blood, sampled approximately 25 months after vaccination. Every receptor here comes from a man aged 50 to 69 who received an inactivated influenza vaccine. Each CDR3 is given with its conserved first and last residue. The D gene is left open where the match is weak. Where a row states a size, it is once, few, many or the class of an expanded clone; other rows omit it.

>TRBV7-2|TRBJ2-7|NA|NA
CASSLLLGARSYEQYF
TGTGCCAGCAGCCTCTTATTGGGGGCGCGATCCTACGAGCAGTACTTC
>TRBV20-1|TRBJ1-1|NA|many
CSASGGSGNTEAFF
TGCAGTGCCTCAGGAGGGTCCGGGAACACTGAAGCTTTCTTT
>TRBV6-1|TRBJ1-6|NA|few
CASSVDRRAHSPLHF
TGTGCCAGCAGTGTGGACCGCCGGGCCCATTCACCCCTCCACTTT
>TRBV7-2|TRBJ2-3|TRBD2|NA
CASSFGLAADTQYF
TGTGCCAGCAGCTTCGGACTAGCGGCAGATACGCAGTATTTT
>TRBV27|TRBJ2-7|NA|NA
CASSLGAANRQYF
TGTGCCAGCAGCCTAGGAGCGGCCAACCGGCAGTACTTC
>TRBV9|TRBJ2-1|TRBD1|few
CASSVFGTAYNEQFF
TGTGCCAGCAGCGTCTTCGGGACAGCCTACAATGAGCAGTTCTTC
>TRBV12-3/TRBV12-4|TRBJ1-5|NA|few
CASSRTQNQPQHF
TGTGCCAGCAGTCGGACACAGAATCAGCCCCAGCATTTT
>TRBV12-3/TRBV12-4|TRBJ2-7|TRBD1|many
CASSLDGTGIYEQYF
TGTGCCAGCAGCTTAGACGGGACAGGTATTTACGAGCAGTACTTC
>TRBV7-9|TRBJ1-2|NA|NA
CASSQRTGGSYGYTF
TGTGCCAGCAGCCAAAGGACGGGGGGGTCCTATGGCTACACCTTC
>TRBV4-3|TRBJ2-5|TRBD1|many
CASSQDLDRLETQYF
TGCGCCAGCAGCCAAGATTTGGACAGGCTAGAGACCCAGTACTTC
>TRBV10-3|TRBJ2-3|TRBD1|many
CAISERQGGTDTQYF
TGTGCCATCAGTGAACGGCAGGGGGGCACAGATACGCAGTATTTT
>TRBV7-9|TRBJ2-1|TRBD1|few
CASSSGRQGNNNEQFF
TGTGCCAGCAGCTCCGGACGACAGGGGAACAACAATGAGCAGTTCTTC
>TRBV29-1|TRBJ2-7|TRBD2|NA
CSVDTSGRAHHEQYF
TGCAGCGTTGATACTAGCGGGAGGGCCCACCACGAGCAGTACTTC
>TRBV7-2|TRBJ1-1|NA|NA
CASALSGYGAFF
TGTGCCAGCGCCTTGTCCGGCTACGGAGCTTTCTTT
>TRBV11-3|TRBJ1-1|NA|NA
CASGASSGSEAFF
TGTGCCAGCGGAGCTTCCTCCGGATCTGAAGCTTTCTTT
>TRBV3-1|TRBJ2-2|TRBD2|few
CASSPSSSGSLGELFF
TGTGCCAGCAGCCCTAGTTCTAGCGGGAGTCTCGGGGAGCTGTTTTTT
>TRBV27|TRBJ1-3|NA|NA
CASSLTSIGNTIYF
TGTGCCAGCAGTTTAACATCTATAGGAAACACCATATATTTT
>TRBV20-1|TRBJ2-1|TRBD2|NA
CSARLAERYNEQFF
TGCAGTGCTAGACTAGCGGAACGCTACAATGAGCAGTTCTTC
>TRBV10-2|TRBJ2-1|NA|many
CASSESGRYGEQFF
TGCGCCAGCAGTGAGTCTGGCCGGTACGGTGAGCAGTTCTTC
>TRBV5-1|TRBJ2-7|TRBD2|many
CASSPGLAGGYEQYF
TGCGCCAGCAGCCCGGGACTAGCGGGGGGCTACGAGCAGTACTTC
>TRBV10-3|TRBJ2-3|TRBD2|few
CAISDPPGLAGGATDTQYF
TGTGCCATCAGTGACCCCCCAGGACTAGCGGGGGGCGCCACAGATACGCAGTATTTT
>TRBV4-2|TRBJ1-2|NA|few
CASSQGFGYGYTF
TGTGCCAGCAGCCAAGGGTTTGGCTATGGCTACACCTTC